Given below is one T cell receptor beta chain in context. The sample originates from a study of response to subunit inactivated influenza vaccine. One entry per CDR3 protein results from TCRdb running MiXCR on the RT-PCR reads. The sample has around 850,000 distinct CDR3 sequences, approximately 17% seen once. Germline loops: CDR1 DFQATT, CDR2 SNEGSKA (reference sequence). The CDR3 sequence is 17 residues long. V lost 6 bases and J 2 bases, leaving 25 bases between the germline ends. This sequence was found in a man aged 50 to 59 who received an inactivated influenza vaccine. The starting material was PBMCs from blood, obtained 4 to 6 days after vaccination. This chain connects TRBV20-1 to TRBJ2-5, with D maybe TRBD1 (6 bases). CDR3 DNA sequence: TGCAGTGCCGTTGATAAAGGTATCAACAGGGTTCAAGAGACCCAGTACTTC. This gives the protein CSAVDKGINRVQETQYF.